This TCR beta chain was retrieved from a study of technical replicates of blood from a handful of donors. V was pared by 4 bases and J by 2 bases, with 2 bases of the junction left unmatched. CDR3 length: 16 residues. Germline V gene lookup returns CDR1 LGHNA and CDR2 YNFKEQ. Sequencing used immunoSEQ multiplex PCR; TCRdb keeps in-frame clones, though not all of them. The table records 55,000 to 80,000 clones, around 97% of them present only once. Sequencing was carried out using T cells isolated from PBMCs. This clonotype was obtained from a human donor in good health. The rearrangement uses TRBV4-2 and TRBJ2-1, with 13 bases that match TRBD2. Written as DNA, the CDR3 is TGTGCCAGCAGCCCTACTAGCGGGGGGGCCTACAATGAGCAGTTCTTC. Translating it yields CASSPTSGGAYNEQFF.